These 10 T cell receptor beta chains were sequenced from one sample in a study of metastatic and nonmetastatic thyroid tumors. TCRdb re-analyzed the PCR reads through MiXCR. This table holds 15,000 to 18,000 clones, approximately 3.7% found once. Patients underwent thyroid surgery, and none had received any treatment before it. Sequencing used tumor tissue. The receptors originated from a female donor with papillary thyroid cancer or a benign thyroid nodule (not recorded which). Some clones in this sample may be carry-over from other donors' samples.

This clone was counted only a few times. This rearrangement joins TRBV28 to TRBJ1-5; D uncertain. Germline loops: CDR1 MDHEN, CDR2 SYDVKM. V lost 5 bases and J 7 bases, leaving 9 bases between the germline ends. The CDR3 runs 12 residues. For the CDR3, the DNA is TGTGCCAGCAGTACGGGAGGCCAGCCCCAGCATTTT. It encodes CASSTGGQPQHF.

This clone was seen a handful of times. This chain uses TRBV12-3 or TRBV12-4 with TRBJ1-4; 8 nucleotides align to TRBD1. The J segment lost 7 bases and the V segment lost 0 bases, leaving 7 bases of the junction unmatched. This CDR3 contains 16 residues. Here the CDR3 DNA reads TGTGCCAGCAGTTTAGCCCCGGACAGGGTCGGTGAAAAACTGTTTTTT. It translates to CASSLAPDRVGEKLFF.

For this clone: The junction differs from germline at one of its ends, possibly a read error. DNA for the CDR3: TGTGCCAGCAGTTACTCGACCGAATATGTCTACACCTTC. It translates to CASSYSTEYVYTF. The chain joins TRBV6-2 or TRBV6-3 to TRBJ1-2; D is ambiguous. Germline V gives CDR1 MNHEY, CDR2 SVGEGT. The CDR3 spans 13 residues.

This chain joins TRBV28 and TRBJ2-3, with 10 bases lining up with TRBD2. V was clipped by 7 bases and J by 6 bases; unmatched bases: 10. The CDR3 consists of 15 residues. Germline V gene data show CDR1 as MDHEN and CDR2 as SYDVKM. The CDR3 region is CASTGGLAGGDTQYF. The CDR3 DNA sequence: TGTGCCAGCACCGGGGGCTTAGCGGGGGGTGATACGCAGTATTTT.

In its sample, this clone was seen a few times. The gene calls are TRBV19 and TRBJ2-6; weak D call: TRBD2 (5 bases). The CDR3 is 14 amino acids. Trimming shortened V by 10 bases and J by 2 bases, and 12 bases separated the two germline ends. CDR1 and CDR2 from the germline V gene are LNHDA and SQIVND (reference sequence). The CDR3 DNA sequence: TGTGCCACCTCGGGATATCCTGGGGCCAACGTCCTGACTTTC. Its protein is CATSGYPGANVLTF. The full variable domain, in which reference TRBV19 and TRBJ2-6 provide the parts outside the CDR3, is DGGITQSPKYLFRKEGQNVTLSCEQNLNHDAMYWYRQDPGQGLRLIYYSQIVNDFQKGDIAEGYSVSREKKESFPLTVTSAQKNPTAFYLCATSGYPGANVLTFGAGSRLTVL.

This clone showed up just a few times. The chain is built from TRBV27 and TRBJ2-3; 11 positions match TRBD2. Germline V gene sequence: CDR1 MNHEY, CDR2 SMNVEV (reference sequence). The CDR3 contains 16 residues. The trim removed 4 bases at V and 0 bases at J, leaving 3 bases unmatched. CDR3: CASSSRLAGSTDTQYF. CDR3 bases: TGTGCCAGCAGTTCCCGACTAGCGGGGAGCACAGATACGCAGTATTTT.

This clone was seen more than once but under ten times. The sample holds other DNA sequences that translate to the same CDR3. This chain joins TRBV28 and TRBJ2-1, with TRBD1 matching 8 bases. CDR1 MDHEN and CDR2 SYDVKM come from the germline V gene. The CDR3 runs to 14 residues. V trimming: 6 bases; J trimming: 7 bases; junction bases outside the gene matches: 8. The CDR3 nucleotides are TGTGCCAGCAGCTCCCAGGGGGCTTGGAATGAGCAGTTCTTC. It encodes CASSSQGAWNEQFF.

This clone was observed a handful of times. V is TRBV27 and J is TRBJ2-3, with 16 bases that match TRBD2. The CDR3 is 18 amino acids. From germline, CDR1 is MNHEY and CDR2 SMNVEV (reference sequence). Trimming cost V 2 bases and J 5 bases; bases outside gene matches: 7. CDR3 region: CASSLMGLAGGGVDTQYF. Written as DNA, the CDR3 is TGTGCCAGCAGTTTAATGGGACTAGCGGGAGGGGGAGTAGATACGCAGTATTTT.

The chain couples TRBV10-3 to TRBJ2-5, with a possible D match to TRBD2 (6 bases). Trimming stripped 4 bases from V and 4 bases from J, with 16 bases between. The CDR3 is made up of 15 amino acids. Germline V CDR1 and CDR2: ENHRY, SYGVKD. The CDR3 region has the DNA TGTGCCATCAGTGTCCAGTTGGGGGGAGGAGAGACCCAGTACTTC. This encodes CAISVQLGGGETQYF.

The chain has TRBV15 and TRBJ2-7, with 8 positions matching TRBD2. CDR1 LNHNV and CDR2 YYDKDF come from the germline V gene (reference sequence). Trimming cost V 1 base and J 2 bases; bases outside gene matches: 4. The CDR3 consists of 15 residues. The CDR3 sequence is CATSRVREGPYEQYF. The CDR3 nucleotides are TGTGCCACCAGCAGAGTTCGGGAGGGCCCCTACGAGCAGTACTTC.